Each of the 23 T cell receptor beta chains below was sequenced from the same sample in a study of blood T cell repertoires in COVID-19 (dated by TCRdb to about 2020). The protocol used for the library was the immunoSEQ multiplex PCR assay. TCRdb took this table from immuneACCESS and kept in-frame rearrangements with V and J called. Such tables lack part of the clones; where checked against another copy, unresolved V genes explain under half of the gap, and the rest is unexplained. The sample profile shows 100,000 to 110,000 clones; 85% of them were found once. Jointly, the top ten make up 10% to 15% of the sample. The source material was peripheral blood. The receptors originated from a human donor in a cohort sampled during active COVID-19.

This chain connects TRBV10-3 to TRBJ1-5; 7 bases agree with TRBD1. The V gene's germline CDR1 is ENHRY and CDR2 SYGVKD. The CDR3 is 14 amino acids. V trimming: 5 bases; J trimming: 1 base; junction bases outside the gene matches: 2. Written as DNA, the CDR3 is TGTGCCATCAGTCCGGACAGGAGCAATCAGCCCCAGCATTTT. This sequence encodes CAISPDRSNQPQHF.

V gene TRBV5-1 combines with J gene TRBJ1-1, with D possibly matching TRBD1 (5 bases). Per germline, CDR1 SGHRS and CDR2 YFSETQ. This CDR3 comprises 15 residues. Trimming removed 1 base at V and 3 bases at J, with 13 bases between. Here the CDR3 reads CASSLPPAGDTEAFF. The CDR3 coding sequence is TGCGCCAGCAGCTTGCCCCCCGCGGGGGACACTGAAGCTTTCTTT.

This clone has just a few counts. The rearrangement links TRBV7-6 to TRBJ2-1, with 8 bases matching TRBD2. The V and J ends lost 5 bases and 4 bases, in that order; junction bases with no gene match: 10. This CDR3 has 16 residues. CDR1 and CDR2 (germline): SGHVS, FNYEAQ. CDR3 bases: TGTGCCAGCAGCCTCGCCCCCAGCGGGAGTTACAATGAGCAGTTCTTC. Protein sequence: CASSLAPSGSYNEQFF.

V is TRBV5-1 and J is TRBJ1-1; 10 bases are a match to TRBD1. The CDR3 sequence is 17 residues long. V gave up 3 bases and J gave up 4 bases; unmatched junction bases: 12. Germline lookup yields CDR1 SGHRS and CDR2 YFSETQ. The CDR3, as DNA: TGCGCCAGCAGCTCCTCCGGGACAGGGGTGGTAGGCACTGAAGCTTTCTTT. Encoded protein: CASSSSGTGVVGTEAFF.

The chain is built from TRBV6-5 and TRBJ2-6; D is unresolved. The CDR3 contains 15 residues. The germline V gene encodes CDR1 MNHEY and CDR2 SVGAGI. Trimming took 9 bases from V and 1 from J, leaving 13 bases between them. CDR3: CASKTEFSGANVLTF. CDR3 DNA sequence: TGTGCCAGTAAAACGGAGTTTTCTGGGGCCAACGTCCTGACTTTC.

The rearrangement joins TRBV7-2 to TRBJ1-2, with TRBD1 matching over 7 bases. Germline V lookup: CDR1 SGHTA, CDR2 FQGNSA. The CDR3 totals 14 residues. V was pared by 5 bases and J by 2 bases, with 5 bases of the junction left unmatched. The CDR3 reads CASSPGTANYGYTF. The CDR3 region has the DNA TGTGCCAGCAGCCCCGGGACAGCCAACTATGGCTACACCTTC.

The gene calls are TRBV11-2 and TRBJ1-1; D gene uncertain. Trimming cost V 0 bases and J 9 bases, with 11 bases left between them. The V gene's germline CDR1 is SGHAT and CDR2 FQNNGV. The CDR3 is 13 residues long. CDR3 in DNA: TGTGCCAGCAGCTTAGAGGAGGGTCTCAAAGCTTTCTTT. It translates to CASSLEEGLKAFF.

The rearrangement uses TRBV5-1 and TRBJ1-2; D uncertain. Per the germline V gene, CDR1 is SGHRS and CDR2 is YFSETQ. Trimming pared 3 bases from V and 0 bases from J, leaving 15 bases between. This CDR3 region has 16 residues. Here the CDR3 DNA reads TGCGCCAGCAGCTACGGTGGGTACGGGTCTAACTATGGCTACACCTTC. This gives the protein CASSYGGYGSNYGYTF.

The rearrangement joins TRBV6-2 or TRBV6-3 to TRBJ1-2; tentative D call: TRBD1 (5 bases). The CDR3 spans 13 residues. Germline V gene lookup returns CDR1 MNHEY and CDR2 SVGEGT. The V end lost 5 bases, the J end lost 7 bases, and 14 bases lay between the germline ends. DNA of the CDR3: TGTGCCAGCAGTGCGGCGGGGCGGGTTGGCTACACCTTC. As protein: CASSAAGRVGYTF.

The V gene is TRBV6-5, the J gene TRBJ1-2; 10 bases align to TRBD1. Germline CDR1 is MNHEY and CDR2 is SVGAGI. This CDR3 region has 13 residues. V dropped 6 bases and J dropped 5; count of bases not matched to a gene: 3. CDR3 region: CASRDRGFYGYTF. DNA of the CDR3: TGTGCCAGCAGGGACAGGGGGTTTTATGGCTACACCTTC.

In this sample, this clone turned up a few times. The chain recombines TRBV7-2 with TRBJ2-1; D is unclear. In germline, CDR1 is SGHTA, CDR2 FQGNSA. The CDR3 length is 14 residues. V dropped 6 bases and J dropped 7 bases, with 16 bases sitting between them. The CDR3 region is CASRKYESVNEQFF. The CDR3 region has the DNA TGTGCCAGCAGGAAGTACGAGAGTGTAAATGAGCAGTTCTTC.

This rearrangement joins TRBV2 to TRBJ1-2, with D maybe TRBD1 (6 bases). V was pared by 8 bases and J by 4 bases, with 11 bases between. CDR3 length equals 12 residues. Germline V CDR1 and CDR2: SNHLY, FYNNEI. As DNA, the CDR3 is TGTGCCAGCGAGGGGGTTTCCTATGGCTACACCTTC. Its translation is CASEGVSYGYTF.

The chain uses TRBV7-2 and TRBJ2-7; 9 positions agree with TRBD1. The ends lost 5 bases at V and 8 bases at J; junction bases unmatched: 7. This CDR3 has 13 amino acids. CDR1 and CDR2 from the germline V gene are SGHTA and FQGNSA. The CDR3 DNA reads TGTGCCAGCAGCACACGACAGGGGGACCAGCAGTACTTC. Translation: CASSTRQGDQQYF. Filled out from reference TRBV7-2 and TRBJ2-7, the complete variable domain reads GAGVSQSPSNKVTEKGKDVELRCDPISGHTALYWYRQSLGQGLEFLIYFQGNSAPDKSGLPSDRFSAERTGGSVSTLTIQRTQQEDSAVYLCASSTRQGDQQYFGPGTRLTVT.

The chain has TRBV6-4 and TRBJ2-1, with D possibly matching TRBD2 (6 bases). The CDR3 consists of 15 residues. V lost 3 bases, J lost 3 bases, and 12 bases lay in between. Germline CDR1 MRHNA, CDR2 SNTAGT. DNA for the CDR3: TGTGCCAGCAGTGAGGAAGCGGGCCTCTACAATGAGCAGTTCTTC. Its translation: CASSEEAGLYNEQFF.

This chain joins TRBV5-1 and TRBJ2-2; 7 positions agree with TRBD1. The CDR3 covers 15 residues. The V and J ends lost 4 bases and 5 bases, in that order; junction bases with no gene match: 8. Germline loops: CDR1 SGHRS, CDR2 YFSETQ. The CDR3 DNA sequence: TGCGCCAGCAGCCGGGACAGCACGGGTACCGGGGAGCTGTTTTTT. Amino acid sequence: CASSRDSTGTGELFF.

This clone appeared many times. An end of the junction does not agree with germline; a read error may underlie this. This chain connects TRBV7-2 to TRBJ2-1; 13 nucleotides line up with TRBD2. Germline V lookup: CDR1 SGHTA, CDR2 FQGNSA. The CDR3 is 18 amino acids. The CDR3 sequence: CASTLRGLGLAGVDEQFF. DNA of the CDR3: TGTGCCAGCACCTTAAGAGGGCTTGGACTAGCGGGAGTCGATGAGCAGTTCTTC. Complete variable domain (other parts from reference TRBV7-2 and TRBJ2-1): GAGVSQSPSNKVTEKGKDVELRCDPISGHTALYWYRQSLGQGLEFLIYFQGNSAPDKSGLPSDRFSAERTGGSVSTLTIQRTQQEDSAVYLCASTLRGLGLAGVDEQFFGPGTRLTVL.

This chain uses TRBV5-4 with TRBJ2-5, with 9 bases that match TRBD2. The trim removed 0 bases at V and 2 bases at J, leaving 2 bases unmatched. CDR1 and CDR2 (germline): SGHNT, YYREEE (reference sequence). This CDR3 comprises 15 residues. CDR3 nucleotides: TGTGCCAGCAGCTTGGGCGGGGGGGGGCAAGAGACCCAGTACTTC. Protein: CASSLGGGGQETQYF. The variable domain in full, with the rest retrieved from reference TRBV5-4 and TRBJ2-5, is ETGVTQSPTHLIKTRGQQVTLRCSSQSGHNTVSWYQQALGQGPQFIFQYYREEENGRGNFPPRFSGLQFPNYSSELNVNALELDDSALYLCASSLGGGGQETQYFGPGTRLLVL.

The chain links TRBV5-1 to TRBJ2-1; the match to TRBD2 covers 13 bases. Losses at the gene ends were 0 bases for V and 8 bases for J; bases not matched to a gene: 5. The CDR3 is made up of 16 amino acids. Germline loops: CDR1 SGHRS, CDR2 YFSETQ. The CDR3 bases are TGCGCCAGCAGCTTGGGGGGGACTAGCGGGGTTGATGAGCAGTTCTTC. Encoded protein: CASSLGGTSGVDEQFF.

This chain joins TRBV7-2 and TRBJ2-1, with D unclear. Trimming pared 1 base from V and 0 bases from J, leaving 7 bases between. The CDR3 contains 15 residues. Germline V CDR1 and CDR2: SGHTA, FQGNSA. CDR3 bases: TGTGCCAGCAGCTTAGGTCCCAGCTCCTACAATGAGCAGTTCTTC. Protein: CASSLGPSSYNEQFF.

The chain links TRBV6-2 or TRBV6-3 to TRBJ2-2; unclear D gene. The germline CDR1 and CDR2 sequences are MNHEY and SVGEGT. Deletions cut 5 bases from V and 5 bases from J, with 9 bases between. CDR3 length: 13 amino acids. The CDR3 coding sequence is TGTGCCAGCAGTAACCTACAGACCGGGGAGCTGTTTTTT. It specifies CASSNLQTGELFF.

This rearrangement joins TRBV7-2 to TRBJ2-2; 8 bases match TRBD2. In germline, CDR1 is SGHTA, CDR2 FQGNSA. The CDR3 sequence is 15 residues long. V shed 6 bases and J 1 base; nucleotides not matched to a gene: 4. The CDR3, as DNA: TGTGCCAGCAGAGTAGCGGGGAAGAACACCGGGGAGCTGTTTTTT. Translation gives CASRVAGKNTGELFF.

The chain has TRBV6-5 and TRBJ1-2; 7 nucleotides agree with TRBD1. The CDR3 is 14 amino acids. Germline V gene sequence: CDR1 MNHEY, CDR2 SVGAGI. Unmatched junction bases numbered 5, after V lost 6 bases and J lost 1 base. CDR3 sequence reads: CASRTGTVNYGYTF. The CDR3 nucleotides are TGTGCCAGCAGGACCGGGACAGTTAACTATGGCTACACCTTC.

Here the CDR3 DNA reads TGTGCCAGCAGTACGGGACTAGCGGGAGGCCTCAATGAGCAGTTCTTC. Residues: CASSTGLAGGLNEQFF. The chain links TRBV2 to TRBJ2-1, with 15 bases matching TRBD2. This CDR3 spans 16 amino acids. V lost 5 bases and J lost 6; bases outside the gene matches: 5. The germline V gene encodes CDR1 SNHLY and CDR2 FYNNEI.